What follows are 24 T cell receptor beta chains derived from one specimen sequenced in a study of shared clonotypes between healthy human individuals. Here immunoSEQ multiplex PCR was the method, and the copy in TCRdb shows in-frame clones only, minus some. The data hold some 2,000,000 clones, with approximately 94% observed a single time. The naive CD8 population came from CD45RO-negative cells selected for CCR7, without terminally differentiated effector memory CD45RA+ cells. The source material was naive CD8+ T cells sorted from blood. The source is a man between 18 and 35 years old in good health.

This clone has just one count. The J gene is TRBJ1-1, the V gene TRBV18; no reliable D call. Between the trimmed V and J ends, which lost 0 bases and 1 base, there was a span of 6 bases. CDR1 is KGHSH and CDR2 is LQKENI in the germline V gene. CDR3 length: 14 amino acids. CDR3 in amino acids: CASSPPVANTEAFF. DNA for the CDR3: TGTGCCAGCTCACCACCTGTAGCGAACACTGAAGCTTTCTTT.

V usage is TRBV9 and J usage is TRBJ2-2; D perhaps matches TRBD1 (5 bases). V lost 0 bases and J 2 bases, leaving 14 bases between the germline ends. Germline V CDR1 and CDR2: SGDLS, YYNGEE. This CDR3 spans 17 amino acids. This CDR3 is CASSVAPGHLNTGELFF. Written as DNA, the CDR3 is TGTGCCAGCAGCGTAGCTCCAGGGCACCTAAACACCGGGGAGCTGTTTTTT.

The J gene is TRBJ1-6, the V gene TRBV4-1; D gene unclear. This CDR3 contains 16 residues. Looked up from germline, CDR1 is MGHRA and CDR2 is YSYEKL. Trimming took 1 base from V and 9 from J, leaving 16 bases between them. In nucleotides, the CDR3 is TGCGCCAGCAGCCAAGGATTGGGGTCAGTCCGTTCACCCCTCCACTTT. Translated: CASSQGLGSVRSPLHF.

The chain employs TRBV5-1 and TRBJ2-3; 11 bases map to TRBD2. Germline-derived CDR1 and CDR2 are SGHRS and YFSETQ. This CDR3 has 15 amino acids. V was clipped by 3 bases and J by 6 bases; unmatched bases: 6. CDR3 DNA sequence: TGCGCCAGCAGCTCGGGGCTAGCGGGGGGCGATACGCAGTATTTT. Protein product: CASSSGLAGGDTQYF.

The CDR3 DNA sequence: TGTGCCAGCAGCTTGGGGATTTTGTCCCTTGACAATGAGCAGTTCTTC. It yields the protein CASSLGILSLDNEQFF. The chain joins TRBV7-9 to TRBJ2-1, with D unclear. Germline-derived CDR1 and CDR2 are SEHNR and FQNEAQ (reference sequence). Trimming removed 3 bases at V and 5 bases at J, with 17 bases between. The CDR3 totals 16 residues.

This clone was counted a few times. The rearrangement uses TRBV25-1 and TRBJ2-2; D unresolved. Trimming took 3 bases from V and 1 from J, leaving 12 bases between them. Germline CDR1 and CDR2: MGHDK and SYGVNS. The CDR3 covers 16 residues. The CDR3 DNA reads TGTGCCAGCAGTGATGTTAGCCTCGGGAACACCGGGGAGCTGTTTTTT. It codes for CASSDVSLGNTGELFF.

The chain uses TRBV28 and TRBJ2-3; D is unclear. The CDR3 is made up of 15 amino acids. The germline CDR1 and CDR2 sequences are MDHEN and SYDVKM. Trimming removed 3 bases at V and 1 base at J, with 11 bases between. CDR3: CASSFDDFGTDTQYF. The CDR3, as DNA: TGTGCCAGCAGTTTCGATGATTTCGGCACAGATACGCAGTATTTT.

The V call is TRBV7-6, the J call TRBJ1-3; D is uncertain. V lost 4 bases and J 1 base, leaving 14 bases between the germline ends. The CDR3 runs 16 residues. Germline CDR1 reads SGHVS; CDR2 reads FNYEAQ. The DNA of the CDR3 is TGTGCCAGCAGCTATTGGACTGACCCTTCTGGAAACACCATATATTTT. Residues: CASSYWTDPSGNTIYF. Drawing the rest from reference TRBV7-6 and TRBJ1-3, the complete variable domain is GAGVSQSPRYKVTKRGQDVALRCDPISGHVSLYWYRQALGQGPEFLTYFNYEAQQDKSGLPNDRFSAERPEGSISTLTIQRTEQRDSAMYRCASSYWTDPSGNTIYFGEGSWLTVV.

This clone was seen ten or more times. This same CDR3 is encoded by further DNA sequences in the sample. The V call is TRBV28, the J call TRBJ2-1; 10 positions agree with TRBD2. V lost 1 base to trimming and J lost 5 bases; unmatched junction nucleotides: 2. CDR3 size: 15 residues. The V gene's germline CDR1 is MDHEN and CDR2 SYDVKM. The CDR3 coding sequence is TGTGCCAGCAGTTTATTAGCGGGGGGAAACAATGAGCAGTTCTTC. This translates into CASSLLAGGNNEQFF.

The chain uses TRBV5-1 and TRBJ2-2; no clear D gene. Looked up from germline, CDR1 is SGHRS and CDR2 is YFSETQ. V was clipped by 0 bases and J by 7 bases, with 4 bases between them. CDR3 length: 12 residues. CDR3 in DNA: TGCGCCAGCAGCTTGGCCGTCGGGGAGCTGTTTTTT. It encodes CASSLAVGELFF.

The CDR3 DNA sequence: TGTGCCAGCAGCTTAACCTGGACTCCTCACGACGAGCAGTACTTC. Protein: CASSLTWTPHDEQYF. V and J are TRBV7-6 and TRBJ2-7; D perhaps matches TRBD2 (5 bases). From germline, CDR1 is SGHVS and CDR2 FNYEAQ. With 2 bases removed from V and 5 bases from J, the gap between germline ends came to 16 bases. The CDR3 totals 15 residues.

In regard to this clone: The sample contains more than one DNA sequence encoding this CDR3. This chain links TRBV27 with TRBJ1-1; D unclear. There are 13 residues in the CDR3. Germline V gene sequence: CDR1 MNHEY, CDR2 SMNVEV (reference sequence). V lost 3 bases, J lost 3 bases, and 8 bases lay in between. DNA for the CDR3: TGTGCCAGCAGTTTTGGTGGGGACACTGAAGCTTTCTTT. It translates to CASSFGGDTEAFF.

This clone was recorded once. V and J are TRBV7-2 and TRBJ2-7; 7 positions agree with TRBD1. The V segment lost 5 bases and the J segment 5 bases; nucleotides outside the gene matches: 12. The germline gives CDR1 SGHTA, CDR2 FQGNSA. The CDR3 runs to 15 residues. CDR3 in amino acids: CASSPITGQTNEQYF. DNA for the CDR3: TGTGCCAGCAGCCCAATAACGGGACAGACCAACGAGCAGTACTTC.

The chain has TRBV4-1 and TRBJ2-5; D not certain. Germline V gene lookup returns CDR1 MGHRA and CDR2 YSYEKL. V was cut by 3 bases and J by 5 bases, with 10 bases left in between. The CDR3 has 13 amino acids. CDR3 amino acids: CASSHRRGETQYF. CDR3 in DNA: TGCGCCAGCAGCCACCGTAGAGGTGAGACCCAGTACTTC.

The V and J genes are TRBV7-8 and TRBJ2-7; perhaps TRBD2 as D (5 bases). V was pared by 5 bases and J by 5 bases, with 16 bases between. Germline loops: CDR1 SGHVS, CDR2 FQNEAQ. There are 14 residues in the CDR3. The CDR3 spells CASSPVGLRNEQYF. The CDR3 DNA reads as TGTGCCAGCAGCCCGGTAGGACTCCGAAACGAGCAGTACTTC.

V is TRBV4-2 and J is TRBJ2-2; D possibly corresponds to TRBD1 (6 bases). The V end lost 1 base, the J end lost 7 bases, and 13 bases lay between the germline ends. Looked up from germline, CDR1 is LGHNA and CDR2 is YNFKEQ. The CDR3 has 15 amino acids. The CDR3 reads CASSQVSGAVGELFF. The CDR3 DNA reads TGTGCCAGCAGCCAAGTTTCAGGGGCCGTCGGGGAGCTGTTTTTT.

This chain connects TRBV2 to TRBJ2-7, with D perhaps TRBD2 (6 bases). The CDR3 consists of 14 residues. CDR1 is SNHLY, CDR2 FYNNEI, per germline. V lost 7 bases and J lost 0, with 13 bases in between. The CDR3 here is CASISPGDSYEQYF. The CDR3 coding sequence is TGTGCCAGCATATCTCCGGGGGACTCCTACGAGCAGTACTTC.

The rearrangement uses TRBV5-6 and TRBJ2-1; tentatively, D is TRBD2 (6 bases). This CDR3 has 12 residues. V was shortened by 0 bases and J by 11 bases, with 9 bases between the two germline ends. The germline gives CDR1 SGHDT, CDR2 YYEEEE. The CDR3 sequence is CASSLGDSQQFF. CDR3 DNA: TGTGCCAGCAGCTTGGGGGACTCCCAGCAGTTCTTC.

This clone was seen once. The rearrangement uses TRBV6-1 and TRBJ1-2; weak D call: TRBD1 (6 bases). The CDR3 loop spans 13 amino acids. V shed 5 bases and J shed 4 bases, with 11 bases lying between them. Germline V CDR1 and CDR2: MNHNS, SASEGT. Here the CDR3 DNA reads TGTGCCAGCAGTAATACAGGGACCTATGGCTACACCTTC. Protein product: CASSNTGTYGYTF.

J is TRBJ2-3 and V is TRBV5-4, with unresolved D. Per germline, CDR1 SGHNT and CDR2 YYREEE (reference sequence). The V and J ends lost 0 bases and 2 bases respectively, with 7 bases between them. The CDR3 is made up of 14 amino acids. As DNA, the CDR3 is TGTGCCAGCAGCTTGGCTAGATCCACAGATACGCAGTATTTT. It codes for CASSLARSTDTQYF.

The chain couples TRBV27 to TRBJ2-2; TRBD2 is a possible D gene (6 bases). V shed 6 bases and J shed 6 bases, with 11 bases lying between them. This CDR3 has 13 residues. Germline V gene data show CDR1 as MNHEY and CDR2 as SMNVEV (reference sequence). This CDR3 reads CASRSPGAGELFF. The CDR3 DNA is TGTGCCAGCAGGTCCCCGGGGGCCGGGGAGCTGTTTTTT.

The chain is built from TRBV5-1 and TRBJ2-7; 11 bases map to TRBD1. The germline gives CDR1 SGHRS, CDR2 YFSETQ. The CDR3 extends over 15 amino acids. The V and J ends lost 4 bases and 4 bases, in that order; junction bases with no gene match: 7. CDR3 sequence reads: CASSPGTGGWYEQYF. CDR3 DNA: TGCGCCAGCAGCCCCGGGACAGGGGGTTGGTACGAGCAGTACTTC.

The chain uses TRBV7-9 and TRBJ2-5, with TRBD2 identical over 12 bases. Trimming took 4 bases from V and 1 from J; bases not matched to a gene: 4. CDR3 size: 16 residues. Per the germline V gene, CDR1 is SEHNR and CDR2 is FQNEAQ (reference sequence). The CDR3, as DNA: TGTGCCAGCAGCTCTAGCGGGGGGGCCTCCCAAGAGACCCAGTACTTC. Protein: CASSSSGGASQETQYF. Using reference TRBV7-9 and TRBJ2-5 for the parts outside the CDR3, the full variable domain is DTGVSQNPRHKITKRGQNVTFRCDPISEHNRLYWYRQTLGQGPEFLTYFQNEAQLEKSRLLSDRFSAERPKGSFSTLEIQRTEQGDSAMYLCASSSSGGASQETQYFGPGTRLLVL.

The gene calls are TRBV10-3 and TRBJ1-2; 9 bases fit TRBD1. The germline V gene has CDR1 ENHRY and CDR2 SYGVKD. V shed 0 bases and J 1 base; nucleotides not matched to a gene: 3. The CDR3 runs 16 residues. This chain's CDR3 is CAISESGTGFNYGYTF. For the CDR3, the DNA is TGTGCCATCAGTGAGTCGGGGACAGGGTTTAACTATGGCTACACCTTC.